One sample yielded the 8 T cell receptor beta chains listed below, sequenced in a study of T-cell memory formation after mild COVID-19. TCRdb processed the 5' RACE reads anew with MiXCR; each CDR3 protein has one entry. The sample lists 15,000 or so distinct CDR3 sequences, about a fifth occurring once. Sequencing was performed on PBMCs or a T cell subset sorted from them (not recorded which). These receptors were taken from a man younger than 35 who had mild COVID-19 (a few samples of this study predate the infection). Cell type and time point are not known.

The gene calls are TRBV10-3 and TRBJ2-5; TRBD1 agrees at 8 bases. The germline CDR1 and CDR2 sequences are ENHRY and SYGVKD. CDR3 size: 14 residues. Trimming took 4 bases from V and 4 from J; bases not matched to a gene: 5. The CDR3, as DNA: TGTGCCATCAGTGTGACAGGGGTATTAGAGACCCAGTACTTC. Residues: CAISVTGVLETQYF.

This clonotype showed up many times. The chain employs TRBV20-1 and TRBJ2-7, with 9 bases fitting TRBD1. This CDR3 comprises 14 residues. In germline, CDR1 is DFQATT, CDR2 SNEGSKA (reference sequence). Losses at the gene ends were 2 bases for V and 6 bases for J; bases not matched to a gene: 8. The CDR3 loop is CSARKPGTGREQYF. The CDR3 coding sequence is TGCAGTGCTAGAAAACCCGGGACAGGGCGCGAGCAGTACTTC.

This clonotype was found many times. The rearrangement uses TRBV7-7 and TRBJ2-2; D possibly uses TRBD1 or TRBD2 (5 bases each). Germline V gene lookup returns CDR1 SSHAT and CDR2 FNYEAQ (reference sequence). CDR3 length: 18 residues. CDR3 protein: CASHEGLRGGSNTGELFF. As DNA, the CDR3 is TGTGCTAGCCACGAGGGCCTACGGGGCGGTTCGAACACCGGGGAGCTGTTTTTT.

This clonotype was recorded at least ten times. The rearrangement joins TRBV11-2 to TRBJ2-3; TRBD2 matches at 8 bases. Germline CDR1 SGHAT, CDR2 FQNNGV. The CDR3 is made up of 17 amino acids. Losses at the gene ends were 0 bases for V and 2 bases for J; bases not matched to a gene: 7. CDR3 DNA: TGTGCCAGCAGCTTAGATTGGTGGGGACTAGACACAGATACGCAGTATTTT. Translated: CASSLDWWGLDTDTQYF.

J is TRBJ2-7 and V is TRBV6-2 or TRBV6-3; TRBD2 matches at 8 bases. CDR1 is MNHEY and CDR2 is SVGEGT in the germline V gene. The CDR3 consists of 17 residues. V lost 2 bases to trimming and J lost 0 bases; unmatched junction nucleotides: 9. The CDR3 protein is CASSYPASSGFSYEQYF. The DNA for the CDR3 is TGTGCCAGCAGTTACCCCGCCTCTAGCGGGTTCTCCTACGAGCAGTACTTC.

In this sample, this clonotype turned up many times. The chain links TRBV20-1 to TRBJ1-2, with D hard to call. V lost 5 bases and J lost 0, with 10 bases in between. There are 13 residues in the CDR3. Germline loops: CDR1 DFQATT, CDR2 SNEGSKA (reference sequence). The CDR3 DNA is TGCAGTGCTCCGCCCCAGTCTAACTATGGCTACACCTTC. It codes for CSAPPQSNYGYTF.

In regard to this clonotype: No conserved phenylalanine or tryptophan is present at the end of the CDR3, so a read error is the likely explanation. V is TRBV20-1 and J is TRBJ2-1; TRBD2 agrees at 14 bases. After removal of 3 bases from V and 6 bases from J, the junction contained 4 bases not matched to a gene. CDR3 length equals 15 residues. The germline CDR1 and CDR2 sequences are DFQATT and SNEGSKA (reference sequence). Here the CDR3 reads CSARTSGGVPNEQFL. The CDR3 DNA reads TGCAGTGCTAGGACTAGCGGGGGGGTCCCCAATGAGCAGTTCTTA.

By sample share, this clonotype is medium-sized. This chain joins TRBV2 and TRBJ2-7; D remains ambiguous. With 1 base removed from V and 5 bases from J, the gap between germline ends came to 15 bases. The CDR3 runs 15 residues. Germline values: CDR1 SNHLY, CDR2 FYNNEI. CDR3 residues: CASSEERMRFDEQYV. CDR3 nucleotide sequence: TGTGCCAGCAGTGAAGAAAGAATGCGATTCGACGAGCAGTACGTC.